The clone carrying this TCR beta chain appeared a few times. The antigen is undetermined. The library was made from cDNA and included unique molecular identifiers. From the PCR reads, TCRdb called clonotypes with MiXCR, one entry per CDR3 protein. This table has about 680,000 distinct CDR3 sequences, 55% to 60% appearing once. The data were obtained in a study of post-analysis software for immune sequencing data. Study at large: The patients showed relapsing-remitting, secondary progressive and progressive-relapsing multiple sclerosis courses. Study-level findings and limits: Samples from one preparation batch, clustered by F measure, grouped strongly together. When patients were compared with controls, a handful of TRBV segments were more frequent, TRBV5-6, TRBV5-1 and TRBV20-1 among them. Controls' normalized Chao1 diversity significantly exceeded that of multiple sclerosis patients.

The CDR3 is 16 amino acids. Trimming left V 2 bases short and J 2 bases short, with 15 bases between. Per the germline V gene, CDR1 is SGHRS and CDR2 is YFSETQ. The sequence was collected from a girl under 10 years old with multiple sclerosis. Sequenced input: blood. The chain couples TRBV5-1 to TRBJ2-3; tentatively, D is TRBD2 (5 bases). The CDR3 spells CASSLATGKVTDTQYF. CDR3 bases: TGCGCCAGCAGCTTAGCGACCGGGAAAGTCACAGATACGCAGTATTTT. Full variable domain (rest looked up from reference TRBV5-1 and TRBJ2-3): KAGVTQTPRYLIKTRGQQVTLSCSPISGHRSVSWYQQTPGQGLQFLFEYFSETQRNKGNFPGRFSGRQFSNSRSEMNVSTLELGDSALYLCASSLATGKVTDTQYFGPGTRLTVL.